This TCR beta chain was captured in a study of metastatic and nonmetastatic thyroid tumors. Across the whole study: A comparison of repertoires was made across blood and tumor or nodule tissue from malignant and benign thyroid patients. Study-wide results and caveats: When malignant thyroid tumors were compared with benign nodules, TCR beta diversity was reportedly significantly higher in the malignant tumors. This held in both blood and tumor samples.

The CDR3 consists of 14 residues. V dropped 10 bases and J dropped 8; count of bases not matched to a gene: 11. Germline CDR1 reads MNHNS; CDR2 reads SASEGT. All patients were treatment-naive before thyroid surgery. This clone appeared many times. The antigen remains undetermined. As handled by the study authors: The study's classifier, a distant-metastasis tool for papillary thyroid cancer, was built using CDR3 differences across clinicopathological groups. TCRdb redid the clone calls on the PCR reads using MiXCR. These V and J calls are TCRdb output, not the study's own analysis. This table has roughly 59,000 clones, about a sixth appearing once.

The sequenced material came from blood. This chain joins TRBV6-1 and TRBJ1-4; 9 nucleotides align to TRBD1. The source is a male donor with papillary thyroid cancer or a benign thyroid nodule (not recorded which). Some clones in this sample may be carry-over from other donors' samples. The CDR3 sequence: CATKPGTGYEKLFF. The CDR3 bases are TGTGCCACCAAGCCCGGGACAGGGTACGAAAAACTGTTTTTT.